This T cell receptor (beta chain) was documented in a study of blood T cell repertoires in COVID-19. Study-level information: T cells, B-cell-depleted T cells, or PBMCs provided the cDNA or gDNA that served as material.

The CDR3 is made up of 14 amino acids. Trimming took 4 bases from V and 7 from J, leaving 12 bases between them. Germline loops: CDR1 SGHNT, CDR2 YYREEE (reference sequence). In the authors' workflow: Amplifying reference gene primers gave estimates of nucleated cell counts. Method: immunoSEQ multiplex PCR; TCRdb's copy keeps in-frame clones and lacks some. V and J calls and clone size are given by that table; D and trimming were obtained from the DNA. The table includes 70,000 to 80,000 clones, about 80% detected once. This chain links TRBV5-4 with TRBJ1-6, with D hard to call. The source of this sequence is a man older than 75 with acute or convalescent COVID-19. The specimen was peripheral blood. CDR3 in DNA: TGTGCCAGCAGCCCAAGGGAGGGCAATTCACCCCTCCACTTT. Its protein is CASSPREGNSPLHF. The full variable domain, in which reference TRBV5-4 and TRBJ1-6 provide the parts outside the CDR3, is ETGVTQSPTHLIKTRGQQVTLRCSSQSGHNTVSWYQQALGQGPQFIFQYYREEENGRGNFPPRFSGLQFPNYSSELNVNALELDDSALYLCASSPREGNSPLHFGNGTRLTVT.